The 28 T cell receptor beta chains in this list originate from one sample, sequenced in a study of blood T cell repertoires in COVID-19. The assay was immunoSEQ multiplex PCR, and TCRdb's table has in-frame clones only and misses some. Of some 250,000 clones in the sample, around 90% were seen once. Material for sequencing was peripheral blood. The receptors derive from a woman aged 60-70 years with COVID-19, enrolled during active disease.

The gene calls are TRBV5-1 and TRBJ1-1; weak D call: TRBD1 (5 bases). Trimming shortened V by 3 bases and J by 7 bases, and 13 bases separated the two germline ends. CDR1 and CDR2 from the germline V gene are SGHRS and YFSETQ. The length of the CDR3 is 13 residues. The CDR3 loop reads CASSSTGVSEAFF. The CDR3, as DNA: TGCGCCAGCAGCTCGACGGGGGTAAGTGAAGCTTTCTTT. Based on the CDR3 plus reference TRBV5-1 and TRBJ1-1, the full variable domain is KAGVTQTPRYLIKTRGQQVTLSCSPISGHRSVSWYQQTPGQGLQFLFEYFSETQRNKGNFPGRFSGRQFSNSRSEMNVSTLELGDSALYLCASSSTGVSEAFFGQGTRLTVV.

The chain employs TRBV3-1 (or the pseudogene TRBV3-2) and TRBJ2-3, with no clear D. Trimming stripped 1 base from V and 4 bases from J, with 9 bases between. This CDR3 comprises 14 residues. CDR1 and CDR2 from the germline V gene are LGHDT and YNNKEL (reference sequence). The CDR3 DNA reads as TGTGCCAGCAGCCAAGTGCGCATTGCAGATACGCAGTATTTT. This gives the protein CASSQVRIADTQYF.

This clone was found once. This chain joins TRBV30 and TRBJ1-3; 7 bases are shared with TRBD1. Germline CDR1 reads GTSNPN; CDR2 reads SVGIG (reference sequence). This CDR3 comprises 15 residues. The junction had 7 bases not matched to a gene; V was cut back by 1 base and J by 4 bases. As DNA, the CDR3 is TGTGCCTGGAGTGAGGGGGTACAGGGGGGAAACACCATATATTTT. It codes for CAWSEGVQGGNTIYF.

This clone was picked up one time. In DNA, the CDR3 is TGTGCCAGCAGCCAGAACCCGGGAAGGGACGAGCAGTACTTC. Its protein is CASSQNPGRDEQYF. The chain couples TRBV3-1 (or the pseudogene TRBV3-2) to TRBJ2-7, with D perhaps matching TRBD2 (5 bases). This CDR3 is 14 amino acids long. The germline CDR1 and CDR2 sequences are LGHDT and YNNKEL (reference sequence). With 3 bases removed from V and 5 bases from J, the gap between germline ends came to 14 bases.

This chain connects TRBV7-3 to TRBJ2-7; 9 bases match TRBD2. Losses at the gene ends were 5 bases for V and 6 bases for J; bases not matched to a gene: 14. The CDR3 consists of 16 residues. The germline CDR1 and CDR2 sequences are SGHTA and FQGTGA. The CDR3 DNA reads TGTGCCAGCAGCCCCACGAGGGCGGGAGGGGTGGTCGAGCAGTACTTC. The encoded protein is CASSPTRAGGVVEQYF.

In this sample, this clone turned up a few times. J is TRBJ2-7 and V is TRBV5-4, with TRBD1 as a possible D gene (5 bases). V gave up 9 bases and J gave up 6 bases, with 13 bases separating them. CDR3 length: 11 residues. The germline V gene has CDR1 SGHNT and CDR2 YYREEE (reference sequence). The CDR3 is CATLQGSEQYF. DNA for the CDR3: TGTGCCACCCTTCAGGGATCCGAGCAGTACTTC. The variable domain in full, with the rest retrieved from reference TRBV5-4 and TRBJ2-7, is ETGVTQSPTHLIKTRGQQVTLRCSSQSGHNTVSWYQQALGQGPQFIFQYYREEENGRGNFPPRFSGLQFPNYSSELNVNALELDDSALYLCATLQGSEQYFGPGTRLTVT.

V usage is TRBV30 and J usage is TRBJ2-7; D is possibly TRBD2 (6 bases). The V gene's germline CDR1 is GTSNPN and CDR2 SVGIG (reference sequence). This CDR3 is 13 amino acids long. The V gene lost 3 bases and the J gene lost 9 bases, with 18 bases spanning the gap. CDR3 DNA sequence: TGTGCCTGGAGGAACCGGAGGGGAGGCGGGCAGTACTTC. Its protein is CAWRNRRGGGQYF.

The chain couples TRBV6-2 or TRBV6-3 to TRBJ2-1; weak D call: TRBD1 (5 bases). The V end lost 4 bases, the J end lost 0 bases, and 13 bases lay between the germline ends. The CDR3 runs to 16 residues. Germline V gives CDR1 MNHEY, CDR2 SVGEGT. The CDR3 reads CASSSKHTGSYNEQFF. In DNA, the CDR3 is TGTGCCAGCAGTTCCAAACACACAGGCTCCTACAATGAGCAGTTCTTC.

V and J are TRBV7-9 and TRBJ2-7; TRBD2 matches at 14 bases. The germline gives CDR1 SEHNR, CDR2 FQNEAQ (reference sequence). V shed 8 bases, J shed 5 bases, and the junction held 2 bases outside the gene matches. This CDR3 spans 13 amino acids. CDR3 nucleotides: TGTGCCAGCGAGGGACTAGCGGGAGACGAGCAGTACTTC. Protein: CASEGLAGDEQYF.

The gene calls are TRBV19 and TRBJ2-1; D unresolved. Germline V lookup: CDR1 LNHDA, CDR2 SQIVND (reference sequence). The ends were cut back, 0 bases at V and 3 bases at J, with 6 bases in the middle. The CDR3 runs 14 residues. CDR3 nucleotides: TGTGCCAGTAGTATAGAAGTCGGCTACAATGAGCAGTTCTTC. It yields the protein CASSIEVGYNEQFF.

The rearrangement links TRBV3-1 (or the pseudogene TRBV3-2) to TRBJ1-1; D is uncertain. With 0 bases removed from V and 1 base from J, the gap between germline ends came to 9 bases. The germline V gene has CDR1 LGHDT and CDR2 YNNKEL (reference sequence). This CDR3 region has 15 residues. The CDR3 loop reads CASSQDFGRNTEAFF. CDR3 bases: TGTGCCAGCAGCCAAGATTTCGGTCGGAACACTGAAGCTTTCTTT.

In its sample, this clone was seen a few times. The chain carries TRBV7-2 and TRBJ1-1; 8 nucleotides agree with TRBD1. Losses at the gene ends were 1 base for V and 1 base for J; bases not matched to a gene: 2. This CDR3 region has 15 residues. Germline values: CDR1 SGHTA, CDR2 FQGNSA. The CDR3 protein is CASSLGDRRNTEAFF. DNA for the CDR3: TGTGCCAGCAGCTTAGGGGACAGGAGGAACACTGAAGCTTTCTTT.

This sequence joins TRBV7-2 and TRBJ2-7; 7 positions match TRBD1. CDR3 length: 16 residues. CDR1 and CDR2 from the germline V gene are SGHTA and FQGNSA. J was trimmed by 0 bases and V by 0 bases; bases with no gene match: 5. CDR3 amino acids: CASSLAVWDSSYEQYF. As DNA, the CDR3 is TGTGCCAGCAGCTTAGCGGTTTGGGACAGCTCCTACGAGCAGTACTTC.

The chain uses TRBV30 and TRBJ1-5; D remains ambiguous. Trimming took 3 bases from V and 3 from J, leaving 9 bases between them. Germline V gene lookup returns CDR1 GTSNPN and CDR2 SVGIG (reference sequence). The CDR3 length is 13 residues. The CDR3 sequence is CAWRADYNQPQHF. Here the CDR3 DNA reads TGTGCCTGGAGGGCTGATTACAATCAGCCCCAGCATTTT. Based on the CDR3 plus reference TRBV30 and TRBJ1-5, the full variable domain is SQTIHQWPATLVQPVGSPLSLECTVEGTSNPNLYWYRQAAGRGLQLLFYSVGIGQISSEVPQNLSASRPQDRQFILSSKKLLLSDSGFYLCAWRADYNQPQHFGDGTRLSIL.

The gene calls are TRBV27 and TRBJ2-5; TRBD1 might be the D (5 bases). The CDR3 sequence is 15 residues long. Germline lookup yields CDR1 MNHEY and CDR2 SMNVEV (reference sequence). The V end was cut by 3 bases, the J end by 2 bases, with 13 bases between. CDR3 nucleotides: TGTGCCAGCAGTTTCGGCGACAGAGCTCAAGAGACCCAGTACTTC. Amino acids: CASSFGDRAQETQYF.

V usage is TRBV6-1 and J usage is TRBJ2-1; possibly TRBD2 for D (6 bases). V lost 3 bases and J 4 bases, leaving 16 bases between the germline ends. The V gene's germline CDR1 is MNHNS and CDR2 SASEGT. The CDR3 loop spans 16 amino acids. CDR3 residues: CASSEAGLGLYNEQFF. For the CDR3, the DNA is TGTGCCAGCAGTGAGGCGGGTTTGGGACTTTACAATGAGCAGTTCTTC.

This chain connects TRBV28 to TRBJ1-2; 7 bases agree with TRBD1. The germline CDR1 and CDR2 sequences are MDHEN and SYDVKM. V shed 5 bases, J shed 0 bases, and the junction held 6 bases outside the gene matches. The CDR3 length is 15 residues. CDR3 sequence: CASSLYRGANYGYTF. Written as DNA, the CDR3 is TGTGCCAGCAGTCTTTACAGGGGAGCTAACTATGGCTACACCTTC.

This sequence joins TRBV24-1 and TRBJ1-5; 9 nucleotides line up with TRBD1. Trimming removed 3 bases from V and 2 bases from J; junction bases left unmatched: 7. The CDR3 covers 17 residues. Germline CDR1 and CDR2: KGHDR and SFDVKD. CDR3 nucleotide sequence: TGTGCCACCAGTGATAGCGAGGGACAGGGCGGCAATCAGCCCCAGCATTTT. Amino acid sequence: CATSDSEGQGGNQPQHF.

This clone was recorded only once. The chain couples TRBV19 to TRBJ2-3; D call uncertain. V shed 4 bases and J shed 5 bases, with 16 bases lying between them. Germline V gives CDR1 LNHDA, CDR2 SQIVND (reference sequence). CDR3 length: 15 residues. DNA of the CDR3: TGTGCCAGTAGTACTCCCGGCGGAGTCCGAGATACGCAGTATTTT. Amino acids: CASSTPGGVRDTQYF.

The V and J genes are TRBV4-1 and TRBJ2-3; 9 nucleotides agree with TRBD2. J lost 6 bases, V lost 4 bases, and 11 bases had no gene match. Per germline, CDR1 MGHRA and CDR2 YSYEKL. The CDR3 length is 16 residues. CDR3 in DNA: TGCGCCAGCAGCCCGCGGGCTAGCGGGGTGCAGGATACGCAGTATTTT. Its protein product is CASSPRASGVQDTQYF.

V gene TRBV7-2 combines with J gene TRBJ1-1, with no clear D. The V gene lost 5 bases and the J gene lost 0 bases, with 7 bases spanning the gap. Germline lookup yields CDR1 SGHTA and CDR2 FQGNSA. The CDR3 runs 13 residues. CDR3 DNA: TGTGCCAGCAGCCCACATTTGAACACTGAAGCTTTCTTT. Translated: CASSPHLNTEAFF. The whole variable domain, filled in from reference TRBV7-2 and TRBJ1-1, reads GAGVSQSPSNKVTEKGKDVELRCDPISGHTALYWYRQSLGQGLEFLIYFQGNSAPDKSGLPSDRFSAERTGGSVSTLTIQRTQQEDSAVYLCASSPHLNTEAFFGQGTRLTVV.

In its sample, this clone was seen a few times. The chain joins TRBV19 to TRBJ2-5; 7 nucleotides line up with TRBD2. Trimming removed 3 bases from V and 7 bases from J; junction bases left unmatched: 11. CDR1 is LNHDA, CDR2 SQIVND, per germline (reference sequence). The CDR3 is 15 amino acids. Here the CDR3 DNA reads TGTGCCAGTAGTATTGAGGCTAGCGGACGGGGGACCCAGTACTTC. Translated, it gives CASSIEASGRGTQYF. The whole variable domain, remainder taken from reference TRBV19 and TRBJ2-5, is DGGITQSPKYLFRKEGQNVTLSCEQNLNHDAMYWYRQDPGQGLRLIYYSQIVNDFQKGDIAEGYSVSREKKESFPLTVTSAQKNPTAFYLCASSIEASGRGTQYFGPGTRLLVL.

Written as DNA, the CDR3 is TGCAGCGTAGATTTTAGCGGCACAGATACGCAGTATTTT. This translates into CSVDFSGTDTQYF. The gene calls are TRBV29-1 and TRBJ2-3, with D maybe TRBD2 (5 bases). Trimming pared 6 bases from V and 1 base from J, leaving 11 bases between. Germline V CDR1 and CDR2: SQVTM, ANQGSEA. The CDR3 totals 13 residues.

The V gene is TRBV28, the J gene TRBJ2-7; 9 bases align to TRBD1. V dropped 7 bases and J dropped 2; count of bases not matched to a gene: 9. CDR1 MDHEN and CDR2 SYDVKM come from the germline V gene. The CDR3 has 15 amino acids. CDR3 DNA: TGTGCCAGCACTCAGACGGGACAGGGTACCTACGAGCAGTACTTC. This sequence encodes CASTQTGQGTYEQYF.

This clone was seen a single time. The genes are TRBV18 and TRBJ1-5; 7 nucleotides match TRBD1. Trimming removed 2 bases from V and 5 bases from J; junction bases left unmatched: 3. The CDR3 length is 14 residues. Germline V gene data show CDR1 as KGHSH and CDR2 as LQKENI. The CDR3 loop is CASSPDRAHQPQHF. In DNA form, the CDR3 reads TGTGCCAGCTCACCAGACAGGGCGCATCAGCCCCAGCATTTT.

This clone was counted between two and nine times. The rearrangement uses TRBV18 and TRBJ1-4; D call uncertain. The CDR3 loop spans 14 amino acids. V gave up 3 bases and J gave up 3 bases, with 8 bases separating them. Germline V lookup: CDR1 KGHSH, CDR2 LQKENI. CDR3 coding DNA: TGTGCCAGCTCACCTTTATCGGCTAATGAAAAACTGTTTTTT. Residues: CASSPLSANEKLFF.

The chain joins TRBV19 to TRBJ1-2, with D perhaps matching TRBD1 (6 bases). Germline loops: CDR1 LNHDA, CDR2 SQIVND (reference sequence). The CDR3 spans 14 residues. V was pared by 2 bases and J by 2 bases, with 9 bases between. Written as DNA, the CDR3 is TGTGCCAGTAGTATACCGGGACAAAACTATGGCTACACCTTC. It is translated as CASSIPGQNYGYTF.

V and J are TRBV9 and TRBJ2-5; D might be TRBD2 (5 bases). Trimming pared 0 bases from V and 8 bases from J, leaving 17 bases between. The germline V gene encodes CDR1 SGDLS and CDR2 YYNGEE. The CDR3 runs to 15 residues. CDR3 amino acids: CASSVDPGISITQYF. CDR3 in DNA: TGTGCCAGCAGCGTAGACCCCGGGATATCAATAACCCAGTACTTC.